One and the same sample provided the 5 T cell receptor beta chains below, sequenced in a study of cytomegalovirus exposure and HLA in healthy donors. PCR amplification relied on 60 Vbeta primers (plus 13 Jbeta primers). The repertoire was sequenced with immunoSEQ multiplex PCR; TCRdb's copy has only in-frame clones and lacks some. This table holds more than 130,000 clones, around 83% found once. The material sequenced was PBMCs. The source is a man aged 40-50 years in good health and CMV-seropositive.

Turning to this clone: Its ends do not fully match the called genes, so a read error is possible. The rearrangement uses TRBV10-3 and TRBJ2-5; 10 bases agree with TRBD2. Germline V gene lookup returns CDR1 ENHRY and CDR2 SYGVKD. The CDR3 is 18 residues long. The CDR3 is CAISESRGLADYQGTQYF. The CDR3 region has the DNA TGTGCCATCAGTGAGTCTAGAGGACTAGCGGACTACCAAGGGACCCAGTACTTC.

This chain uses TRBV15 with TRBJ2-7; D is unresolved. The V gene's germline CDR1 is LNHNV and CDR2 YYDKDF (reference sequence). This CDR3 comprises 14 residues. With 0 bases removed from V and 5 bases from J, the gap between germline ends came to 11 bases. The chain's CDR3 is CATSRDAATHEQYF. The DNA of the CDR3 is TGTGCCACCAGCAGAGACGCGGCGACCCACGAGCAGTACTTC.

This chain joins TRBV19 and TRBJ2-7, with TRBD2 matching over 9 bases. This CDR3 is 15 amino acids long. Germline V gives CDR1 LNHDA, CDR2 SQIVND (reference sequence). The V and J ends lost 6 bases and 3 bases, in that order; junction bases with no gene match: 9. The DNA of the CDR3 is TGTGCCAGTAGCGCCCCAGGGACTAGCCGCTACGAGCAGTACTTC. Residues: CASSAPGTSRYEQYF.

This clone appeared a single time. The chain carries TRBV6-6 and TRBJ1-4, with D uncertain. CDR3 length equals 12 residues. In germline, CDR1 is MNHNY, CDR2 SVGAGI (reference sequence). The germline V and J ends were trimmed by 3 bases and 6 bases, with 5 bases remaining between them. Written as DNA, the CDR3 is TGTGCCAGCAGTTATTATGATGAAAAACTGTTTTTT. Its protein product is CASSYYDEKLFF.

CDR3 residues: CASSQAAGALYNEQFF. The CDR3 DNA follows: TGCGCCAGCAGCCAAGCGGCAGGGGCCCTGTACAATGAGCAGTTCTTC. The V call is TRBV4-3, the J call TRBJ2-1, with a weak D call TRBD1 (6 bases). This CDR3 has 16 amino acids. Trimming cost V 1 base and J 4 bases, with 14 bases left between them. The V gene's germline CDR1 is LGHNA and CDR2 YSLEER.